The 30 T cell receptor beta chains below all came from one sample that was sequenced in a study of identical twins. In TCRdb, the 5' RACE reads were re-called with MiXCR into one record per CDR3 protein. The sample shows roughly 240,000 distinct CDR3 sequences, about 7.3% of them seen only once. These data also formed part of another study, on yellow fever vaccine responses in identical twins.

Sequenced sample: memory (CD45RO+) T cells sorted from blood. The source is a young woman in good health.

The sample holds a few counts of this clonotype. The gene calls are TRBV20-1 and TRBJ2-1; D ambiguous. CDR1 and CDR2 (germline): DFQATT, SNEGSKA (reference sequence). Trimming took 6 bases from V and 3 from J, leaving 12 bases between them. The CDR3 has 13 amino acids. CDR3 amino acids: CSAPYWVYNEQFF. The CDR3 DNA reads as TGCAGTGCCCCATATTGGGTCTACAATGAGCAGTTCTTC.

This clonotype is categorized as medium-sized. The chain uses TRBV4-1 and TRBJ2-1; TRBD2 matches at 10 bases. The CDR3 totals 17 residues. Germline V gene lookup returns CDR1 MGHRA and CDR2 YSYEKL. The V gene end was trimmed by 0 bases and the J gene end by 5 bases; junction bases not matched to a gene: 7. CDR3 nucleotides: TGCGCCAGCAGCCAAGATCTCCCAGCGGGGGGGAACAATGAGCAGTTCTTC. Translated, it gives CASSQDLPAGGNNEQFF.

This clonotype was seen more than once but under ten times. This chain links TRBV25-1 with TRBJ2-1; D may be TRBD1 or TRBD2 (5 bases each). The CDR3 spans 15 residues. Germline CDR1 is MGHDK and CDR2 is SYGVNS. V was shortened by 1 base and J by 10 bases, with 17 bases between the two germline ends. CDR3 residues: CASSEFGFRDEEQFF. In nucleotides, the CDR3 is TGTGCCAGCAGTGAATTTGGCTTTCGGGACGAGGAGCAGTTCTTC.

This clonotype was seen ten or more times. J is TRBJ2-7 and V is TRBV10-3; D not resolved. Germline-derived CDR1 and CDR2 are ENHRY and SYGVKD. V was trimmed by 0 bases and J by 3 bases, leaving 12 bases between them. The CDR3 is 15 amino acids. Here the CDR3 reads CAISESGPGLYEQYF. CDR3 DNA: TGTGCCATCAGTGAGTCTGGACCAGGTCTCTACGAGCAGTACTTC.

At least ten counts were recorded for this clonotype. The chain recombines TRBV20-1 with TRBJ2-7, with no clear D. Trimming shortened V by 2 bases and J by 5 bases, and 7 bases separated the two germline ends. The CDR3 is 11 amino acids. CDR1 and CDR2 (germline): DFQATT, SNEGSKA (reference sequence). CDR3 sequence (DNA): TGCAGTGCTAGAAAATCCAACGAGCAGTACTTC. Amino acids: CSARKSNEQYF.

This clonotype was counted a few times. The CDR3: CASSEKGHSSYNEQFF. In nucleotides, the CDR3 is TGTGCCAGCAGTGAAAAGGGGCATAGCTCCTACAATGAGCAGTTCTTC. The chain uses TRBV6-1 and TRBJ2-1; TRBD1 might be the D (5 bases). Trimming pared 2 bases from V and 0 bases from J, leaving 11 bases between. The CDR3 contains 16 residues. Per germline, CDR1 MNHNS and CDR2 SASEGT.

Many counts were recorded for this clonotype. V usage is TRBV12-3 or TRBV12-4 and J usage is TRBJ1-3; a weak D match, TRBD1 (5 bases). With 5 bases removed from V and 4 bases from J, the gap between germline ends came to 12 bases. The CDR3 is made up of 14 amino acids. The CDR3: CASSPPDSGNTIYF. In DNA form, the CDR3 reads TGTGCCAGCAGTCCACCAGACAGCGGAAACACCATATATTTT.

This clonotype has a count of ten or more. The V gene is TRBV6-5, the J gene TRBJ2-2; 10 bases map to TRBD2. Germline CDR1 is MNHEY and CDR2 is SVGAGI. The CDR3 has 16 amino acids. V gave up 0 bases and J gave up 9 bases; unmatched junction bases: 7. The DNA for the CDR3 is TGTGCCAGCAGTTACTCGTTCACTAGCGGGGATCGGGAGCTGTTTTTT. This encodes CASSYSFTSGDRELFF.

The table lists this clonotype with many counts. The rearrangement joins TRBV5-5 to TRBJ1-1, with D perhaps TRBD1 (6 bases). The CDR3 runs 15 residues. V was clipped by 0 bases and J by 4 bases, with 13 bases between them. Germline values: CDR1 SGHKS, CDR2 YYEKEE (reference sequence). The CDR3 protein is CASSLGNRDPTEAFF. Here the CDR3 DNA reads TGTGCCAGCAGCTTGGGAAACAGGGACCCCACTGAAGCTTTCTTT. The entire variable domain, with the rest obtained from reference TRBV5-5 and TRBJ1-1, is as follows: DAGVTQSPTHLIKTRGQQVTLRCSPISGHKSVSWYQQVLGQGPQFIFQYYEKEERGRGNFPDRFSARQFPNYSSELNVNALLLGDSALYLCASSLGNRDPTEAFFGQGTRLTVV.

There are many counts of this clonotype. This CDR3 is CASSSGPTGELFF. CDR3 DNA sequence: TGTGCCAGCAGTTCTGGGCCCACCGGGGAGCTGTTTTTT. The chain employs TRBV12-3 or TRBV12-4 and TRBJ2-2; D ambiguous. The length of the CDR3 is 13 residues. V lost 4 bases to trimming and J lost 4 bases, with 7 bases between them.

This clonotype was seen ten or more times. This chain joins TRBV29-1 and TRBJ2-1; 8 bases align to TRBD2. CDR1 is SQVTM, CDR2 ANQGSEA, per germline. With 8 bases clipped from V and 8 bases from J, the junction kept 11 bases outside the gene matches. The length of the CDR3 is 13 residues. The CDR3 sequence: CSSTSGRGDEQFF. The CDR3, as DNA: TGCAGCTCCACCAGCGGGAGAGGCGATGAGCAGTTCTTC.

This clonotype was seen at least ten times. The chain combines TRBV5-1 with TRBJ1-1; tentative D call: TRBD1 (6 bases). Germline CDR1 SGHRS, CDR2 YFSETQ. Trimming took off 4 bases at V and 6 bases at J, with 19 bases between the two ends. The CDR3 has 15 residues. In DNA form, the CDR3 reads TGCGCCAGCAGCCCGGACCCCCCAGGGGCCGCTGAAGCTTTCTTT. Translation gives CASSPDPPGAAEAFF.

The rearrangement joins TRBV12-3 or TRBV12-4 to TRBJ2-2; 10 bases agree with TRBD2. The CDR3 loop spans 18 amino acids. V was pared by 1 base and J by 1 base, with 6 bases of the junction left unmatched. DNA for the CDR3: TGTGCCAGCAGTTTAGGGCCCCCTAGCGGGGGGAACACCGGGGAGCTGTTTTTT. The encoded protein is CASSLGPPSGGNTGELFF.

This clonotype was counted at least ten times. The chain has TRBV5-1 and TRBJ1-1; TRBD1 matches at 7 bases. CDR3 length: 14 residues. From germline, CDR1 is SGHRS and CDR2 YFSETQ. Unmatched junction bases numbered 5, after V lost 4 bases and J lost 2 bases. As DNA, the CDR3 is TGCGCCAGCAGCCCGGGACAGATAAACACTGAAGCTTTCTTT. Protein sequence: CASSPGQINTEAFF.

The CDR3 reads CASSPGGRASYNEQFF. The CDR3 bases are TGCGCCAGCAGCCCTGGGGGCAGGGCATCATACAATGAGCAGTTCTTC. The V call is TRBV5-1, the J call TRBJ2-1; weak D call: TRBD1 (6 bases). Per germline, CDR1 SGHRS and CDR2 YFSETQ. V was pared by 4 bases and J by 4 bases, with 18 bases between. CDR3 length: 16 amino acids.

There are a few counts of this clonotype. V gene TRBV29-1 combines with J gene TRBJ2-3; D may be TRBD1 (7 bases). CDR3 length: 14 residues. Germline V gene lookup returns CDR1 SQVTM and CDR2 ANQGSEA. V was shortened by 4 bases and J by 2 bases, with 13 bases between the two germline ends. The CDR3 nucleotides read TGCAGCGTTGGGAGGGGGCCCTACACAGATACGCAGTATTTT. This codes for CSVGRGPYTDTQYF.

This clonotype was found a few times. The gene calls are TRBV3-1 and TRBJ1-1; D unresolved. V lost 3 bases and J lost 6, with 8 bases in between. The CDR3 is 12 amino acids. From germline, CDR1 is LGHDT and CDR2 YNNKEL (reference sequence). CDR3 nucleotide sequence: TGTGCCAGCAGCCATTCTCGGGCTGAAGCTTTCTTT. It encodes CASSHSRAEAFF.

Many counts were recorded for this clonotype. This chain links TRBV12-3 or TRBV12-4 with TRBJ2-3, with D perhaps TRBD1 or TRBD2 (6 bases each). V gave up 6 bases and J gave up 5 bases, with 9 bases separating them. The CDR3 is 12 residues long. In DNA, the CDR3 is TGTGCCAGCAGGGGGGGCGGAGATACGCAGTATTTT. Translated, it gives CASRGGGDTQYF.

The genes are TRBV28 and TRBJ2-5; no definite D call. The CDR3 spans 13 residues. V dropped 3 bases and J dropped 5 bases, with 10 bases sitting between them. Germline V gives CDR1 MDHEN, CDR2 SYDVKM. Here the CDR3 DNA reads TGTGCCAGCAGTTTGAAGGGTTGGGAGACCCAGTACTTC. This codes for CASSLKGWETQYF.

The chain combines TRBV10-3 with TRBJ2-7; maybe TRBD2 (5 bases). The germline V gene has CDR1 ENHRY and CDR2 SYGVKD. The V gene lost 4 bases and the J gene lost 2 bases, with 12 bases spanning the gap. The CDR3 contains 14 residues. The CDR3 is CAISAPGVPYEQYF. Written as DNA, the CDR3 is TGTGCCATCAGTGCCCCCGGGGTCCCCTACGAGCAGTACTTC.

This clonotype was counted ten times or more. The genes are TRBV20-1 and TRBJ2-3; the match to TRBD2 covers 11 bases. The CDR3 loop spans 15 amino acids. V dropped 6 bases and J dropped 4; count of bases not matched to a gene: 9. The germline CDR1 and CDR2 sequences are DFQATT and SNEGSKA (reference sequence). This CDR3 reads CSAPITSGSPDTQYF. CDR3 nucleotides: TGCAGTGCCCCAATCACTAGCGGGAGCCCAGATACGCAGTATTTT.

This clonotype turned up a few times. The V and J genes are TRBV20-1 and TRBJ1-1; TRBD1 is a possible D gene (5 bases). The germline V and J ends were trimmed by 0 bases and 4 bases, with 9 bases remaining between them. The CDR3 totals 13 residues. Germline values: CDR1 DFQATT, CDR2 SNEGSKA (reference sequence). CDR3 in DNA: TGCAGTGCTAGAGACCAGGGAGTCACTGAAGCTTTCTTT. This gives the protein CSARDQGVTEAFF.

This clonotype was observed many times. The chain links TRBV10-2 to TRBJ2-1; 9 bases agree with TRBD2. The V gene's germline CDR1 is WSHSY and CDR2 SAAADI. Germline trimming cut 6 bases from V and 10 bases from J; bases unmatched to any gene: 7. The CDR3 is 13 residues long. The CDR3 here is CASSLLAGREQFF. CDR3 nucleotide sequence: TGCGCCAGCAGCTTGCTAGCGGGGAGGGAGCAGTTCTTC.

V gene TRBV19 combines with J gene TRBJ2-1, with TRBD1 matching 7 bases. The germline CDR1 and CDR2 sequences are LNHDA and SQIVND (reference sequence). The CDR3 length is 12 residues. Trimming at V came to 4 bases and at J to 10 bases, leaving 4 bases not matched to a gene. DNA for the CDR3: TGTGCCAGTAGTAGGGACAGCCTAGAGCAGTTCTTC. Amino acid sequence: CASSRDSLEQFF.

This clonotype has only a few counts. This chain links TRBV5-1 with TRBJ2-6; D is ambiguous. Trimming removed 0 bases from V and 2 bases from J, with 6 bases in between. Germline V lookup: CDR1 SGHRS, CDR2 YFSETQ. The CDR3 runs to 15 residues. Here the CDR3 reads CASSLGQAGANVLTF. CDR3 bases: TGCGCCAGCAGCTTGGGGCAAGCTGGGGCCAACGTCCTGACTTTC.

This clonotype was observed many times. This chain links TRBV3-1 with TRBJ2-7; TRBD1 agrees at 7 bases. V was pared by 1 base and J by 6 bases, with 9 bases of the junction left unmatched. CDR3 size: 15 residues. Germline V lookup: CDR1 LGHDT, CDR2 YNNKEL (reference sequence). This CDR3 reads CASSQARGRVAEQYF. The CDR3 DNA reads TGTGCCAGCAGCCAAGCGAGGGGGCGCGTTGCCGAGCAGTACTTC.

This clonotype was observed many times. The chain employs TRBV2 and TRBJ1-2; D remains ambiguous. Trimming left V 1 base short and J 1 base short, with 4 bases between. CDR1 is SNHLY and CDR2 is FYNNEI in the germline V gene. This CDR3 is 13 amino acids long. The CDR3 loop reads CASSEENNYGYTF. The CDR3 nucleotides are TGTGCCAGCAGTGAAGAGAATAACTATGGCTACACCTTC.

This clonotype was picked up many times. The chain is built from TRBV12-3 or TRBV12-4 and TRBJ2-1; 9 bases map to TRBD1. The CDR3 spans 17 residues. The junction had 13 bases not matched to a gene; V was cut back by 8 bases and J by 2 bases. CDR3 bases: TGTGCCAGCTCTCCCCGGCCCGGGGACAGGGCCTACAATGAGCAGTTCTTC. Its protein is CASSPRPGDRAYNEQFF.

The table lists this clonotype with a few counts. V and J are TRBV6-5 and TRBJ2-7; D is possibly TRBD1 or TRBD2 (5 bases each). From germline, CDR1 is MNHEY and CDR2 SVGAGI. V was shortened by 2 bases and J by 0 bases, with 11 bases between the two germline ends. The CDR3 has 15 residues. The CDR3 nucleotides read TGTGCCAGCAGTTACGGGCAGGGACGCTCCTACGAGCAGTACGTC. Residues: CASSYGQGRSYEQYV.

Of note for this clonotype: The junction departs from germline at one end; a sequencing error may be responsible. CDR3 bases: TGTGCCAGCAGTGAGTCCGGGGTGACAGGTACGCAGTATTTT. This gives the protein CASSESGVTGTQYF. The chain is built from TRBV6-4 and TRBJ2-3; weak D call: TRBD1 (6 bases). The CDR3 spans 14 residues. Per germline, CDR1 MRHNA and CDR2 SNTAGT.